This entry features one T cell receptor (beta chain) sequence. As yet, its antigen is unknown. CDR1 DFQATT and CDR2 SNEGSKA come from the germline V gene (reference sequence). This CDR3 is built from 13 residues. Trimming left V 6 bases short and J 3 bases short, with 15 bases between. TCRdb reprocessed the reads via MiXCR and lists one record per CDR3 protein. Altogether under 130,000 distinct CDR3 sequences are present, 42% being singletons, with the ten largest covering 74%. This record comes from a study of T cell repertoires in cytomegalovirus infection. The receptor was derived from a human donor in good health (CMV status not recorded). Some clones in this sample may be carry-over from other donors' samples. The V gene is TRBV20-1, the J gene TRBJ2-7; D is perhaps TRBD2 (5 bases). The input for sequencing was CD8+ T cells from cultured PBMCs, taken from culture after CMV antigen stimulation. The CDR3 DNA reads as TGCAGTGCAGCCGGGAACCCTTTCTACGAGCAGTACTTC. Translation gives CSAAGNPFYEQYF.